This T cell receptor beta chain was found in a study of technical replicates of blood from several donors. Assay: immunoSEQ multiplex PCR; the TCRdb copy retains only in-frame clones and omits some. Of about 83,000 clones detected, less than 95% appear once; the ten largest clones hold less than 0.25%. V was cut by 3 bases and J by 0 bases, with 17 bases left in between. The CDR3 contains 17 residues. Germline assignment: CDR1 SGHAT and CDR2 FQNNGV. Sequenced material: T cells isolated from PBMCs. The source is a human donor in good health. V and J are TRBV11-2 and TRBJ1-1; D may be TRBD1 (5 bases). CDR3 coding DNA: TGTGCCAGCAGCTTGGGCAGGGCCCCATCATTGAACACTGAAGCTTTCTTT. This encodes CASSLGRAPSLNTEAFF.